The T cell receptor beta chain described here comes from a study of response to subunit inactivated influenza vaccine. TCRdb reanalysed the RT-PCR reads using MiXCR and keeps one entry per CDR3 protein. This sample has around 500,000 distinct CDR3 sequences; 9.5% to 13% occur once, and the top ten carry over 9.5%. This clonotype was seen many times. Its antigen is undetermined. V lost 6 bases and J 3 bases, leaving 11 bases between the germline ends. The CDR3 has 14 residues. CDR1 MNHNS and CDR2 SASEGT come from the germline V gene. Findings of the study overall: Authors suggested each seasonal influenza vaccination recruits few new T cells.

The specimen comprised PBMCs from blood, sampled roughly 46 days after vaccination. V and J are TRBV6-1 and TRBJ1-4, with D perhaps TRBD1 (5 bases). The receptor was isolated from a man aged 45 to 65 who received an inactivated influenza vaccine. The CDR3 protein is CASRRQRANEKLFF. Written as DNA, the CDR3 is TGTGCCAGCAGACGACAGAGAGCTAATGAAAAACTGTTTTTT.